These T cell receptor beta chains were read from a single sample in a study of cytomegalovirus exposure and HLA in healthy donors. TCRdb keeps only in-frame clones here, not all; method: immunoSEQ multiplex PCR. The sample includes 110,000 to 150,000 clones, more than 60% of them seen just once. Sequencing used PBMCs. The receptors shown here come from a female donor in good health and CMV-seronegative. The CDR3 runs from the conserved cysteine through the conserved F or W. D genes are given only for firm matches. The size of a clone is reported for some rows only, either as once, few or many, or as a class for expanded clones.

cdr3_aa: CAWSRWGVGDTF
cdr3_nt: TGTGCCTGGAGTAGATGGGGGGTCGGAGATACCTTC
cdr3_length: 12
clone_size: once
v_call: TRBV30
d_call: .
j_call: TRBJ1-2

cdr3_aa: CASSRWEDSYEQYF
cdr3_nt: TGTGCCAGCAGTAGGTGGGAGGATTCCTACGAGCAGTACTTC
cdr3_length: 14
clone_size: .
v_call: TRBV2
d_call: .
j_call: TRBJ2-7

cdr3_aa: CASPGGRASNEQFF
cdr3_nt: TGTGCCAGCCCCGGCGGGAGGGCCAGTAATGAGCAATTCTTC
cdr3_length: 14
clone_size: .
v_call: TRBV2
d_call: TRBD2
j_call: TRBJ2-1

cdr3_aa: CARFLTASYEQYF
cdr3_nt: TGTGCCAGATTCCTGACAGCCTCCTACGAGCAGTACTTC
cdr3_length: 13
clone_size: .
v_call: TRBV5-3
d_call: .
j_call: TRBJ2-7

cdr3_aa: CASSGLGRGQETQYF
cdr3_nt: TGTGCCAGCAGTGGCCTCGGGAGGGGGCAAGAGACCCAGTACTTC
cdr3_length: 15
clone_size: .
v_call: TRBV28
d_call: TRBD2
j_call: TRBJ2-5

cdr3_aa: CATSRDRVMNTEAFF
cdr3_nt: TGTGCCACCAGCAGAGATCGGGTAATGAACACTGAAGCTTTCTTT
cdr3_length: 15
clone_size: .
v_call: TRBV15
d_call: .
j_call: TRBJ1-1

cdr3_aa: CASSLFPGDQETQYF
cdr3_nt: TGTGCCAGCAGTTTATTCCCCGGGGACCAAGAGACCCAGTACTTC
cdr3_length: 15
clone_size: .
v_call: TRBV27
d_call: .
j_call: TRBJ2-5

cdr3_aa: CASRGAGTEAFF
cdr3_nt: TGTGCCAGCCGGGGGGCGGGGACTGAAGCTTTCTTT
cdr3_length: 12
clone_size: few
v_call: TRBV2
d_call: .
j_call: TRBJ1-1

cdr3_aa: CASSVTGRTNEKLFF
cdr3_nt: TGTGCCAGCAGCGTAACAGGGAGAACTAATGAAAAACTGTTTTTC
cdr3_length: 15
clone_size: .
v_call: TRBV9
d_call: .
j_call: TRBJ1-4

cdr3_aa: CASSLSRGRSYGYTF
cdr3_nt: TGTGCCAGCAGTTTATCGCGGGGCCGGAGCTATGGCTACACCTTC
cdr3_length: 15
clone_size: .
v_call: TRBV27
d_call: .
j_call: TRBJ1-2

cdr3_aa: CASSLMNTEAFF
cdr3_nt: TGTGCCAGCAGTCTAATGAACACTGAAGCTTTCTTT
cdr3_length: 12
clone_size: .
v_call: TRBV6-6
d_call: .
j_call: TRBJ1-1

cdr3_aa: CASGRTGDWSQPQHF
cdr3_nt: TGTGCCAGCGGCCGGACAGGGGATTGGAGTCAGCCCCAGCATTTT
cdr3_length: 15
clone_size: .
v_call: TRBV2
d_call: TRBD1
j_call: TRBJ1-5

cdr3_aa: CASSTTVLTNYGYTF
cdr3_nt: TGTGCCAGTAGTACCACAGTCCTTACCAACTATGGCTACACCTTC
cdr3_length: 15
clone_size: .
v_call: TRBV19
d_call: .
j_call: TRBJ1-2

cdr3_aa: CASSYDRSSTDTQYF
cdr3_nt: TGTGCCAGCAGTTATGACAGGAGTAGCACAGATACGCAGTATTTT
cdr3_length: 15
clone_size: once
v_call: TRBV2
d_call: .
j_call: TRBJ2-3

cdr3_aa: CASTEPGSQPQHF
cdr3_nt: TGTGCCAGCACGGAACCAGGATCCCAGCCCCAGCATTTT
cdr3_length: 13
clone_size: few
v_call: TRBV2
d_call: .
j_call: TRBJ1-5

cdr3_aa: CASTPEGGAGGYTF
cdr3_nt: TGTGCCAGCACTCCCGAGGGGGGGGCAGGTGGCTACACCTTC
cdr3_length: 14
clone_size: .
v_call: TRBV2
d_call: .
j_call: TRBJ1-2

cdr3_aa: CATSRDPRQRTGINEQFF
cdr3_nt: TGTGCCACCAGCAGAGATCCCCGCCAAAGGACAGGGATCAATGAGCAGTTCTTC
cdr3_length: 18
clone_size: once
v_call: TRBV15
d_call: TRBD1
j_call: TRBJ2-1

cdr3_aa: CASSRLAGGPYEQYF
cdr3_nt: TGTGCCAGCAGCCGTCTAGCGGGAGGACCCTACGAGCAGTACTTC
cdr3_length: 15
clone_size: .
v_call: TRBV5-6
d_call: TRBD2
j_call: TRBJ2-7

cdr3_aa: CASSLDQRGTYNEQFF
cdr3_nt: TGCGCCAGCAGCTTGGATCAGCGGGGGACCTACAATGAGCAGTTCTTC
cdr3_length: 16
clone_size: .
v_call: TRBV5-1
d_call: TRBD2
j_call: TRBJ2-1

cdr3_aa: CASSLQGLGNQPQHF
cdr3_nt: TGTGCCAGCAGTTTACAGGGCTTAGGGAATCAGCCCCAGCATTTT
cdr3_length: 15
clone_size: .
v_call: TRBV28
d_call: .
j_call: TRBJ1-5

cdr3_aa: CASSRGQSIIHGYTF
cdr3_nt: TGCGCCAGCAGCCGGGGACAGTCGATTATTCATGGCTACACCTTC
cdr3_length: 15
clone_size: once
v_call: TRBV5-1
d_call: TRBD1
j_call: TRBJ1-2

cdr3_aa: CASSDLMGLTDTQYF
cdr3_nt: TGTGCCAGCAGTGACCTTATGGGCCTCACAGATACGCAGTATTTT
cdr3_length: 15
clone_size: .
v_call: TRBV28
d_call: .
j_call: TRBJ2-3

cdr3_aa: CAGLTGVLNTEAFF
cdr3_nt: TGTGCCGGGTTGACAGGGGTTTTGAACACTGAAGCTTTCTTT
cdr3_length: 14
clone_size: .
v_call: TRBV30
d_call: TRBD1
j_call: TRBJ1-1

cdr3_aa: CASSHPLETTNTEAFF
cdr3_nt: TGTGCCAGCAGTCACCCCCTTGAGACTACAAACACTGAAGCTTTCTTT
cdr3_length: 16
clone_size: .
v_call: TRBV28
d_call: .
j_call: TRBJ1-1

cdr3_aa: CASSEIVGLGRENTIYF
cdr3_nt: TGTGCCAGCAGTGAAATAGTTGGACTGGGCCGAGAAAACACCATATATTTT
cdr3_length: 17
clone_size: .
v_call: TRBV6-1
d_call: .
j_call: TRBJ1-3